This entry describes one T cell receptor (beta chain). The protocol was immunoSEQ multiplex PCR, while the TCRdb copy is restricted to in-frame clones and leaves out a portion. The data hold 2 million to 2.5 million clones, with about nine tenths observed a single time. The data stem from a study of shared clonotypes between healthy human individuals. Germline CDR1 reads ENHRY; CDR2 reads SYGVKD. This CDR3 region has 16 residues. Trimming removed 0 bases at V and 1 base at J, with 13 bases between. The TCR was taken from a man between 18 and 35 years old in good health. Some clones in this sample may be carry-over from other donors' samples. V gene TRBV10-3 combines with J gene TRBJ2-7; possibly TRBD2 for D (6 bases). The sample consisted of naive CD4+ T cells from PBMCs. Stated subset: CD45RA+ positively selected. For the CDR3, the DNA is TGTGCCATCAGTGAGTCGGCGTCTAGCGATTCCTACGAGCAGTACTTC. Its translation is CAISESASSDSYEQYF.